These T cell receptor beta chains were read from a single sample in a study of control samples from healthy donors and cancer patients. Only in-frame clones appear in the TCRdb table, and some are missing; sequencing was by immunoSEQ multiplex PCR. Among some 41,000 clones listed, about 90% were seen once. The sequenced material came from PBMCs. The receptors were sampled from a woman in her sixties with lung cancer. The CDR3 runs from the conserved cysteine through the conserved F or W. A D gene is named only where the DNA matches it firmly. Rows give clone size only sometimes, using once, few, many, or a class for an expanded clone.

j_call d_call v_call clone_size cdr3_nt cdr3_aa
TRBJ2-7 TRBD2 TRBV28 . TGTGCCAGCAGTCCAGGGACTAGCGGGAGGTACGAGCAGTACTTC CASSPGTSGRYEQYF
TRBJ2-1 . TRBV27 . TGTGCCAGCAGCGCACTTAGTGGCGAGCAGTTCTTC CASSALSGEQFF
TRBJ1-5 . TRBV7-2 . TGTGCCAGCGCTAGACAGAGCAATCAGCCCCAGCATTTT CASARQSNQPQHF
TRBJ2-3 . TRBV7-2 . TGTGCCAGCAGCTTAGCGGGAGCTCGGGATACGCAGTATTTT CASSLAGARDTQYF
TRBJ2-7 . TRBV5-5 . TGTGCCAGCAGCTTGACGCGACAGGCCTCCTACGAGCAGTACTTC CASSLTRQASYEQYF
TRBJ2-3 TRBD2 TRBV11-2 . TGTGCCAGCAGCTGGACAGCGGGAGGGAGCACAGATACGCAGTATTTT CASSWTAGGSTDTQYF
TRBJ2-7 TRBD1 TRBV9 . TGTGCCAGCAGCGTAGAACCCACAGGGGGCTACGAGCAGTACTTC CASSVEPTGGYEQYF
TRBJ2-5 TRBD2 TRBV6-2/TRBV6-3 . TGTGCCAGCAGTTACGGCGAAGCGGGAGGGGGAGAGACCCAGTACTTC CASSYGEAGGGETQYF
TRBJ1-5 . TRBV11-2 few TGTGCCAGCAGCTTAGATGGGGGAGATCAGCCCCAGCATTTT CASSLDGGDQPQHF
TRBJ2-1 . TRBV7-2 . TGTGCCAGCAGCCAATACCGACAGTCTCAGTTCTTC CASSQYRQSQFF
TRBJ2-5 . TRBV3-1/TRBV3-2 . TGTGCCAGCAGCCAAGTAATCCAAGAGACCCAGTACTTC CASSQVIQETQYF